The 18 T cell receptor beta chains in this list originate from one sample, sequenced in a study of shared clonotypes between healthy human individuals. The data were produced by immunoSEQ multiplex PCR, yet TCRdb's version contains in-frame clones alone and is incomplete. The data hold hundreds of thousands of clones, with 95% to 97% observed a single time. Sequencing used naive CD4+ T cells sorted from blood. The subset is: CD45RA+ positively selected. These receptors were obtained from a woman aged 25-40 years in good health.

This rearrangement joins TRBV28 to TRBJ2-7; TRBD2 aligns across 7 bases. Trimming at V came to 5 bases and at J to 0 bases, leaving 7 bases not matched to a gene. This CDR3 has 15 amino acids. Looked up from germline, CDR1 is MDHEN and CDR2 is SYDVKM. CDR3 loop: CASSGGSSNSYEQYF. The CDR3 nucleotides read TGTGCCAGCAGTGGCGGGAGCTCCAACTCCTACGAGCAGTACTTC.

CDR3 DNA: TGTGCCAGCACCGCGGGAGTGATAAACGAGCAGTACTTC. Protein: CASTAGVINEQYF. This rearrangement joins TRBV28 to TRBJ2-7, with 7 nucleotides matching TRBD2. CDR3 size: 13 residues. J was trimmed by 5 bases and V by 7 bases; bases with no gene match: 8. Germline V gene sequence: CDR1 MDHEN, CDR2 SYDVKM.

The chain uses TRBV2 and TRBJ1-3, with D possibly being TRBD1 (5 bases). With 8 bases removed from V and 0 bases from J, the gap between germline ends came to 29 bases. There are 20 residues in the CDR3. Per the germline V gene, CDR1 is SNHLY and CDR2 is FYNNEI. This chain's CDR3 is CASLRDSRGLIISSGNTIYF. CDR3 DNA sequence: TGTGCCAGCCTCAGAGACAGTCGGGGCCTCATAATAAGCTCTGGAAACACCATATATTTT.

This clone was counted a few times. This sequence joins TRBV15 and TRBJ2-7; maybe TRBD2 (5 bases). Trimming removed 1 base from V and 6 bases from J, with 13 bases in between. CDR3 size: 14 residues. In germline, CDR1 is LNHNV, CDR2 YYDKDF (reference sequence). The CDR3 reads CATSRGASRGEQYF. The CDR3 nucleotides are TGTGCCACCAGCAGAGGGGCTTCACGGGGCGAGCAGTACTTC.

The CDR3 is CASSVERGNGYTF. In DNA, the CDR3 is TGTGCCAGTAGTGTGGAACGAGGGAATGGCTACACCTTC. The chain joins TRBV19 to TRBJ1-2; D unclear. V was pared by 5 bases and J by 6 bases, with 13 bases between. From germline, CDR1 is LNHDA and CDR2 SQIVND (reference sequence). The CDR3 is made up of 13 amino acids.

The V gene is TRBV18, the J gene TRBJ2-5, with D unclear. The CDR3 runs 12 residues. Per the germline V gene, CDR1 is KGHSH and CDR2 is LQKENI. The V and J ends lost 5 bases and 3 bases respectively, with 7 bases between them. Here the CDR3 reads CASSSQEETQYF. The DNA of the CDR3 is TGTGCCAGCTCAAGTCAGGAAGAGACCCAGTACTTC. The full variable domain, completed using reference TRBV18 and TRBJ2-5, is NAGVMQNPRHLVRRRGQEARLRCSPMKGHSHVYWYRQLPEEGLKFMVYLQKENIIDESGMPKERFSAEFPKEGPSILRIQQVVRGDSAAYFCASSSQEETQYFGPGTRLLVL.

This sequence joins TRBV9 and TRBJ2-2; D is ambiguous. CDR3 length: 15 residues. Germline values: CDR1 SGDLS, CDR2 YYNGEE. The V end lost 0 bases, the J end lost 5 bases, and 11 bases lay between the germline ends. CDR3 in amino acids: CASSVASVETGELFF. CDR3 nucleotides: TGTGCCAGCAGCGTAGCAAGCGTAGAGACCGGGGAGCTGTTTTTT.

The CDR3 region is CDTRAMSSYEQYF. The DNA for the CDR3 is TGCGATACAAGGGCGATGAGCTCCTACGAGCAGTACTTC. The rearrangement uses TRBV5-1 and TRBJ2-7; D not certain. This CDR3 has 13 residues. Germline CDR1 SGHRS, CDR2 YFSETQ.

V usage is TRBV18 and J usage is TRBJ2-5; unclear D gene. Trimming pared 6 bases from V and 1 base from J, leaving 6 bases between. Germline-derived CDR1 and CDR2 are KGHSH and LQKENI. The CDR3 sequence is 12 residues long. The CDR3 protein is CASSSSQETQYF. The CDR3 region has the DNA TGTGCCAGCTCGTCCTCCCAAGAGACCCAGTACTTC.

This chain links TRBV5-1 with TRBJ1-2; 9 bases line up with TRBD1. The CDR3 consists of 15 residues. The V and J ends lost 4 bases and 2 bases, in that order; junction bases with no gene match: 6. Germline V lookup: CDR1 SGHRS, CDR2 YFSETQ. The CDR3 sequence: CASSVDRGRNYGYTF. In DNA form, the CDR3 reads TGCGCCAGCAGCGTCGACAGGGGGAGGAACTATGGCTACACCTTC.

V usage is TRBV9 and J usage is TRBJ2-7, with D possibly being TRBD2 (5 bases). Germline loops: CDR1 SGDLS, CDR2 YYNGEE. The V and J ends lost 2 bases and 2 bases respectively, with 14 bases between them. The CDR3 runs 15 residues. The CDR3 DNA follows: TGTGCCAGCAGCGTCGAGGGTTCAGGCCCCTACGAGCAGTACTTC. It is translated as CASSVEGSGPYEQYF.

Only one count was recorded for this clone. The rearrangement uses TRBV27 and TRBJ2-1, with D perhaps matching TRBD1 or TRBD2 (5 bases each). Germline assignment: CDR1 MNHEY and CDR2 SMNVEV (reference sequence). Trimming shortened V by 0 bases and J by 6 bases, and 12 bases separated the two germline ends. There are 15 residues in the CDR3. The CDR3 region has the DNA TGTGCCAGCAGTTTATCACCGGGACCTCCCAATGAGCAGTTCTTC. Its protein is CASSLSPGPPNEQFF.

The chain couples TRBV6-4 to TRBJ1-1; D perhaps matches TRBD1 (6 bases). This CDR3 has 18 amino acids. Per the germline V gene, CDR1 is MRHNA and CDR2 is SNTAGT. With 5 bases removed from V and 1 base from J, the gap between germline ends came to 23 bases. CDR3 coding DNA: TGTGCCAGCAGTACCACCGGGGGGGGCGCCGGAGGGAACACTGAAGCTTTCTTT. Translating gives CASSTTGGGAGGNTEAFF.

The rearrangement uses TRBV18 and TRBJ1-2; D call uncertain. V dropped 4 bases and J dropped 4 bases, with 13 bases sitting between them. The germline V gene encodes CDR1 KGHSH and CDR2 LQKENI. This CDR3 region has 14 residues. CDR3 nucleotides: TGTGCCAGCTCACTCGTCCCGGAGGTCTATGGCTACACCTTC. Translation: CASSLVPEVYGYTF.

Here the CDR3 DNA reads TGTGCCAGCAGCCAAGATCCCCTGACAGGAAATGAGCAGTTCTTC. It is translated as CASSQDPLTGNEQFF. This chain uses TRBV14 with TRBJ2-1, with D maybe TRBD1 (6 bases). The CDR3 has 15 residues. V was pared by 0 bases and J by 7 bases, with 13 bases between. The germline CDR1 and CDR2 sequences are SGHDN and FVKESK.

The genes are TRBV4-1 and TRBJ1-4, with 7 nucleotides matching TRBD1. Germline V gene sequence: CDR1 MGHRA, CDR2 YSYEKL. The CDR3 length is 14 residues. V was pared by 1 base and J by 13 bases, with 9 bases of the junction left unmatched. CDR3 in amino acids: CASSQVPGGVRLFF. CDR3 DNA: TGCGCCAGCAGCCAAGTACCAGGGGGGGTAAGACTGTTTTTT.

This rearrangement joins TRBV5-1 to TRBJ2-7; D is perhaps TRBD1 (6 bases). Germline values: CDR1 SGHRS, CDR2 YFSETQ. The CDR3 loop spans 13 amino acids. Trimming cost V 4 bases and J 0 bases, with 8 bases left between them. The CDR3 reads CASSRDNSYEQYF. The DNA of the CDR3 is TGCGCCAGCAGCCGGGACAACTCCTACGAGCAGTACTTC.

CDR3 nucleotide sequence: TGTGCCAGCAGTTTTTCAGTTGACAATGAGCAGTTCTTC. Translated, it gives CASSFSVDNEQFF. The V call is TRBV28, the J call TRBJ2-1, with D unresolved. Trimming took off 3 bases at V and 5 bases at J, with 8 bases between the two ends. In germline, CDR1 is MDHEN, CDR2 SYDVKM. This CDR3 contains 13 residues.